The entry below gives a single T cell receptor (beta chain) sequence along with its context. Original processing notes: Cell counts per sample came from amplifying reference gene primers. Using immunoSEQ multiplex PCR, the repertoire was profiled, and TCRdb retains in-frame clones only, with some absent. That table supplies the V and J calls and clone size; D and trimming were determined from the DNA. In the table there are around 200,000 clones, 80% to 90% of which are singletons. The data are from a study of blood T cell repertoires in COVID-19. Overall study context: PBMCs, B-cell-depleted T cells, or T cells were the source of the cDNA or gDNA that made up the material.

CDR1 is SEHNR, CDR2 FQNEAQ, per germline (reference sequence). V was pared by 5 bases and J by 0 bases, with 8 bases of the junction left unmatched. The CDR3 covers 18 residues. Individuals aged about 18 to 90 years were recruited from 24 US areas. The material sequenced was PBMCs or T cells enriched from blood (not recorded which). V and J are TRBV7-9 and TRBJ2-1; 12 nucleotides agree with TRBD2. The receptor was derived from a middle-aged woman with acute COVID-19. DNA for the CDR3: TGTGCCAGCAGCAGACTAGCGGGGGTCACCTTCTCCTACAATGAGCAGTTCTTC. Its translation: CASSRLAGVTFSYNEQFF.